A selection of T cell receptor beta chains follows, all from one sample in a study of neurological immune-mediated disorders. TCRdb independently ran MiXCR on the 5' RACE reads; one entry per CDR3 protein. The data hold about 20,000 distinct CDR3 sequences, with roughly a quarter observed a single time. The sequenced sample consisted of PBMCs. These receptors were collected from a man in his forties or fifties with HTLV-1-associated myelopathy (HAM/TSP). Both conserved end residues are part of each CDR3. The D gene is left open where the match is weak. The size field is filled for only some rows; it gives once, few, many or a size class.

TRBD1 13 medium-sized TRBJ2-7 TRBV18 TGTGCCAGCTCACCGGACAGGGCTCCCGAGCAGTACTTC CASSPDRAPEQYF
TRBD2 13 NA TRBJ2-1 TRBV20-1 TGCAGTGCTTCCGGGACTAGTTATAATGAGCAGTTCTTC CSASGTSYNEQFF
NA 14 many TRBJ1-5 TRBV24-1 TGTGCCACCAGTGCGGGGGGCTGGGATCAGCCCCAGCATTTT CATSAGGWDQPQHF
NA 16 many TRBJ2-5 TRBV7-2 TGTGCCAGCAGCTTGCAACCTTTCGGCCCCCAAGAGACCCAGTACTTC CASSLQPFGPQETQYF
NA 15 NA TRBJ2-2 TRBV5-1 TGCGCCAGCAGTCCCGAGAGCCCATACACCGGGGAGCTGTTTTTT CASSPESPYTGELFF
NA 15 many TRBJ2-4 TRBV20-1 TGCAGTGCTAGTGGTCCCGGGGCTTTCGGCGACATTCAGTACTTC CSASGPGAFGDIQYF
NA 14 few TRBJ1-6 TRBV2 TGTGCCAGCAGCGCCGGGACCCTGGGTTCACCCCTCCACTTT CASSAGTLGSPLHF
NA 14 many TRBJ2-5 TRBV27 TGTGCCAGCAGTCTCGGTCCTGACCTGGAGACCCAGTACTTC CASSLGPDLETQYF
NA 12 NA TRBJ1-1 TRBV20-1 TGCAGTGCTAAGGGAGGAAACACTGAAGCTTTCTTT CSAKGGNTEAFF
NA 17 few TRBJ2-5 TRBV4-3 TGCGCCAGCAGCCAAGGGGGAATAGCCCTTTTACAAGAGACCCAGTACTTC CASSQGGIALLQETQYF
NA 14 few TRBJ2-1 TRBV25-1 TGTGCCAGCAGTGAAGAAAGCTCCTACAATGAGCAGTTCTTC CASSEESSYNEQFF
TRBD2 15 many TRBJ2-3 TRBV5-1 TGCGCCAGCAGCGGACTAGGATTTAGCACAGATACGCAGTATTTT CASSGLGFSTDTQYF
NA 14 few TRBJ2-5 TRBV6-1 TGTGCCAGCAGTGAAAATGCAAGCCAAGAGACCCAGTACTTC CASSENASQETQYF
NA 17 NA TRBJ2-2 TRBV5-1 TGCGCCAGCAGCTTGGCCGAGGCAGTAGTAAACACCGGGGAGCTGTTTTTT CASSLAEAVVNTGELFF
NA 13 NA TRBJ2-5 TRBV7-2 TGTGCCAGCAGCCCCGCAAGCGAAGAGACCCAGTACTTC CASSPASEETQYF
NA 15 NA TRBJ2-1 TRBV7-2 TGTGCCAGCAGTCCCAGCCAGAGGACCTACAATGAGCAGTTCTTC CASSPSQRTYNEQFF
TRBD1 15 NA TRBJ1-2 TRBV7-2 TGTGCCAGCAGCAAACGAACGACAGGGGTGAATGGCTACACCTTC CASSKRTTGVNGYTF
NA 16 many TRBJ1-5 TRBV5-8 TGTGCCAGCAGCCCCGCGGTCCTCGGGAGCAATCAGCCCCAGCATTTT CASSPAVLGSNQPQHF
TRBD2 15 many TRBJ2-1 TRBV15 TGTGCCACCAGCAGGGGACTAGCGGGTGATAATGAGCAGTTCTTC CATSRGLAGDNEQFF
NA 14 NA TRBJ2-3 TRBV5-4 TGTGCCAGCAGCTTTAGCGGCCCCACCGATACGCAGTATTTT CASSFSGPTDTQYF
TRBD1 14 NA TRBJ1-1 TRBV20-1 TGCAGTGCGCACAGGGGAACCATGAACACTGAAGCTTTCTTT CSAHRGTMNTEAFF
NA 16 NA TRBJ2-1 TRBV18 TGTGCCAGCTCACCTTACCGGGACTTCTCCTACAATGAGCAGTTCTTC CASSPYRDFSYNEQFF
NA 13 NA TRBJ2-3 TRBV20-1 TGCAGTGCTAGGGAGCCAAACAAAGAGACCCAGTACTTT CSAREPNKETQYF
NA 13 many TRBJ1-5 TRBV6-6 TGTGCCAGCAGTTCCCCGAACGATCAGCCCCAGCATTTT CASSSPNDQPQHF
NA 15 NA TRBJ2-7 TRBV5-1 TGCGCCAGCAGCTTGAGCGGTTTTAGCTCCTACGAGCAGTACTTC CASSLSGFSSYEQYF
NA 16 medium-sized TRBJ2-3 TRBV5-1 TGCGCCAGCAGCTTGGCTAGGAGTGCGGGCACAGATACGCAGTATTTT CASSLARSAGTDTQYF
NA 13 NA TRBJ1-1 TRBV29-1 TGCACCGGGATAGGGGGTGGGAACACTGAAGCTTTCTTT CTGIGGGNTEAFF
NA 15 NA TRBJ1-3 TRBV28 TGTGCCAGCACCCCACAAAGCCGCCCTGGAAACACCATATATTTT CASTPQSRPGNTIYF
NA 13 NA TRBJ1-2 TRBV5-1 TGCGCCAGCAGCTGGGGACCGATTGATGGCTACACCTTC CASSWGPIDGYTF
NA 12 few TRBJ2-7 TRBV20-1 TGCAGTGCTATGCTCCTAAGGGCCGAGCAGTACTTC CSAMLLRAEQYF
NA 14 many TRBJ2-7 TRBV5-1 TGCGCCAGCAGCGACCACCGGGTAGACTACGAGCAGTACTTC CASSDHRVDYEQYF
NA 15 NA TRBJ2-7 TRBV6-5 TGTGCCAACAGTTCGGCAGGGGCCGGCTCCTACGAGCAGTACTTC CANSSAGAGSYEQYF
NA 17 NA TRBJ2-3 TRBV20-1 TGCAGTGCTAGAGATGCCCTAGGACTAAAATACACAGATACGCAGTATTTT CSARDALGLKYTDTQYF
NA 12 NA TRBJ2-7 TRBV20-1 TGCAGTGCTGCGGGGACATCTGTTGAGCAGTACTTC CSAAGTSVEQYF
NA 13 NA TRBJ2-1 TRBV5-6 TGTGCCAGCAGCAGTGGTGGCGGGGATGAGCAGTTCTTC CASSSGGGDEQFF
TRBD1 13 once TRBJ1-6 TRBV5-1 TGCGCCAGCAGCCAGACAGGGCCCGGGGCCCTCCACTTT CASSQTGPGALHF
NA 15 many TRBJ2-7 TRBV5-5 TGTGCCAGCAGCCTTAGTCAGGGAGGAGATTTGGAGCAGTACTTC CASSLSQGGDLEQYF
TRBD2 15 many TRBJ2-1 TRBV20-1 TGCAGTGCGGATACTAGTAGCGGGTCCTACAATGAGCAGTTCTTC CSADTSSGSYNEQFF
NA 16 few TRBJ1-5 TRBV4-1 TGCGCCAGCAGCCAAGATCCGGGACACACTAATCAGCCCCAGCATTTT CASSQDPGHTNQPQHF
NA 15 many TRBJ2-1 TRBV7-2 TGTGCCCACCGAGGGAGGCGTCGGCTCATCAATGAGCAGTTCTTC CAHRGRRRLINEQFF
TRBD1 14 few TRBJ2-3 TRBV6-5 TGTGCCAGCAGAAGGGACAGGGGATCAGATACGCAGTATTTT CASRRDRGSDTQYF